In its sample, the clone carrying this T cell receptor (beta chain) was seen once. The antigen is unknown. In the naive CD8 group, cells lacked CD45RO and were positively selected for CCR7, so terminally differentiated effector memory CD45RA+ cells were left out. Donors were healthy HIV-negative adults without recent acute infections or vaccinations. The record originates from a study of shared clonotypes between healthy human individuals. Whole-study findings and limits: Clonotypes shared by all four donors outscored non-shared clonotypes in generation probability. Larger estimated richness was generally recorded for naive subsets relative to memory subsets. Sequencing depth was expected to affect clonotype sharing among donors.

This CDR3 comprises 14 residues. Trimming removed 3 bases from V and 0 bases from J, with 8 bases in between. Germline assignment: CDR1 MDHEN and CDR2 SYDVKM. Method: immunoSEQ multiplex PCR; TCRdb's copy keeps in-frame clones and lacks some. The data hold hundreds of thousands of clones, with about 95% observed a single time. The sequence came from a woman aged 25 to 39 in good health. The sample comprised naive CD8+ T cells sorted from blood. The V call is TRBV28, the J call TRBJ1-1; no clear D. The DNA of the CDR3 is TGTGCCAGCAGTTTTCTTCAGGTGAACACTGAAGCTTTCTTT. This gives the protein CASSFLQVNTEAFF.